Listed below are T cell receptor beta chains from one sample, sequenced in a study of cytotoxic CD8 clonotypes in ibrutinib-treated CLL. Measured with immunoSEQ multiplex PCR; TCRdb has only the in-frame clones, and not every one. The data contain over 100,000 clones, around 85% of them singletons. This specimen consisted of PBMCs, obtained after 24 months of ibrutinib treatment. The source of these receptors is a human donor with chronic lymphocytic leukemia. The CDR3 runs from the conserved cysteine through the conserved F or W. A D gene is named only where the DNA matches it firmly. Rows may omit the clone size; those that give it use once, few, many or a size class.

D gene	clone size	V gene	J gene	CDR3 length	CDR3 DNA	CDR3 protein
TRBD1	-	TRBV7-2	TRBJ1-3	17	TGTGCCAGCAGCTTACAACAGGGGAAGGGCTCTGGAAACACCATATATTTT	CASSLQQGKGSGNTIYF
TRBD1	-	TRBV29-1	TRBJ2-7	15	TGCAGCGTTGAAGGGCACAGGACAGGGGTTAACGAGCAGTACTTC	CSVEGHRTGVNEQYF
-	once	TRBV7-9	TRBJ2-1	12	TGTGCCAGCAGCTTAGAGAGGGGGGAGCAGTTCTTC	CASSLERGEQFF
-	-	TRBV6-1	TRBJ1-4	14	TGTGCCAGCGGCGGGGGGTCAACTAATGAAAAACTGTTTTTT	CASGGGSTNEKLFF
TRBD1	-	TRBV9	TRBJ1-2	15	TGTGCCAGCAGTGCCGGACAGGGTACCTACTATGGCTACACCTTC	CASSAGQGTYYGYTF
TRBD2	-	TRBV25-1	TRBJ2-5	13	TGTGCCAGCAGTAACCGGGGGGAAGAGACCCAGTACTTC	CASSNRGEETQYF
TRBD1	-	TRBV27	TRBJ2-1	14	TGTGCCAGCAGTCCAAGACAGGGAAACAATGAGCAGTTCTTC	CASSPRQGNNEQFF
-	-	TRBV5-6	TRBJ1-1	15	TGTGCCAGCAGCTACCCGACAGGCAAGACCACTGAAGCTTTCTTT	CASSYPTGKTTEAFF
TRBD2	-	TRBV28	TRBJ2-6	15	TGTGCCAGCGGTAGCGGGAGGGGTGGGGCCAACGTCCTGACTTTC	CASGSGRGGANVLTF
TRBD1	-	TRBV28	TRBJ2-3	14	TGTGCCACCCCACGACAGGGGATCACAGATACGCAGTATTTT	CATPRQGITDTQYF
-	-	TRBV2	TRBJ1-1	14	TGTGCCAGCAGGCCAGTGGAGGGGGGGACTGAAGCTTTCTTT	CASRPVEGGTEAFF
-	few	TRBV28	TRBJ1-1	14	TGTGCCAGCAGTATCCGGTCCCTAAACACTGAAGCTTTCTTT	CASSIRSLNTEAFF
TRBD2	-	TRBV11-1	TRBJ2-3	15	TGTGCCAGCAGCCGAGCGGGGGGTTGGTCAGATACGCAGTATTTT	CASSRAGGWSDTQYF
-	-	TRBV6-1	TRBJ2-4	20	TGTGCCAGCAGTGAAGACGGTGGGGTCAGGGGCGCAGAACGAAAAAACATTCAGTACTTC	CASSEDGGVRGAERKNIQYF
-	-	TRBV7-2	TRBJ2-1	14	TGTGCCAGCAGCTTAGACAGGGCCGACAATGAGCAGTTCTTC	CASSLDRADNEQFF
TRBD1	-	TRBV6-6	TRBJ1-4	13	TGTGCCAGCAGTTACAACAGGGGGGAAAAACTGTTTTTT	CASSYNRGEKLFF
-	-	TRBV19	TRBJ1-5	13	TGTGCCAGTAGTCAACAGTACAATCAGCCCCAGCATTTT	CASSQQYNQPQHF
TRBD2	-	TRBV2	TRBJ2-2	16	TGTGCCAGATCTAGCGGGAGAGCGGGCGGCGGCGGGGAGCTGTTTTTT	CARSSGRAGGGGELFF
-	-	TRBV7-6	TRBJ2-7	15	TGTGCCAGCAGCTTAAACGGAGGCGGACCTTACGAGCAGTACTTC	CASSLNGGGPYEQYF
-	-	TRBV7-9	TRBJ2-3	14	TGTGCCAGCAGCGCGGGCCGGGACACAGATACGCAGTATTTT	CASSAGRDTDTQYF
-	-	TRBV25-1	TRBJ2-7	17	TGTGCCAGCAGTGAGTCCCTAGGCGGGCGCCCCTCCTACGAGCAGTACTTC	CASSESLGGRPSYEQYF
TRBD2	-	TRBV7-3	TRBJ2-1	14	TGTGCCAGCAGCCCGGACGGACTAGCCGGTGAGCAGTTCTTC	CASSPDGLAGEQFF
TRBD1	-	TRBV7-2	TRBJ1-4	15	TGTGCCAGCAGCTTAGTCAGGGGGCGAGGGGAAAAACTGTTTTTT	CASSLVRGRGEKLFF
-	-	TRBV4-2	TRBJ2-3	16	TGTGCCAGCAGCCACCCATCAACAGCGAACACAGATACGCAGTATTTT	CASSHPSTANTDTQYF
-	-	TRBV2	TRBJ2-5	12	TGTGCCAGCAGCCCCCCGTCGAGGGCCCAGTACTTC	CASSPPSRAQYF
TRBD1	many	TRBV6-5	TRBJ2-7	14	TGTGCCAGCAGTACTGACAGGGAGATCTACGAGCAGTACTTC	CASSTDREIYEQYF
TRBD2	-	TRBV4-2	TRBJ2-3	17	TGTGCCAGCAGACCGCGACTAGCGGGAGAAATTGGAGATACGCAGTATTTT	CASRPRLAGEIGDTQYF
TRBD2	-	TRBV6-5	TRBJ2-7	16	TGTGCCAGCAGTTACTCGGCCCAGCGGGGAACCTACGAGCAGTACTTC	CASSYSAQRGTYEQYF
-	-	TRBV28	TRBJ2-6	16	TGTGCCAGCAGTTCCTTAGGGGGTTCCGGGGCCAACGTCCTGACTTTC	CASSSLGGSGANVLTF
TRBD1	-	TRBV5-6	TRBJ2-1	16	TGTGCCAGCAGCTTGGACAGGGGGGAGACCTACAATGAGCAGTTCTTC	CASSLDRGETYNEQFF
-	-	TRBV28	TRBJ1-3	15	TGTGCCAGCAGCCCCTCGGGGTTGTCTGGAAACACCATATATTTT	CASSPSGLSGNTIYF
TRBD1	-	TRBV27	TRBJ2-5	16	TGTGCCAGCAGTTTCCTCATGACAGGGGGCGTGAAGACCCAGTACTTC	CASSFLMTGGVKTQYF
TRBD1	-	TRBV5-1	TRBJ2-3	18	TGCGCCAGCAGCTTGGCAGGACAGGGGGCCGGGGGCACAGATACGCAGTATTTT	CASSLAGQGAGGTDTQYF
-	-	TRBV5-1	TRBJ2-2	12	TGCGCCAGCAGCGGGGCAGGGAGGGAGCTGTTTTTT	CASSGAGRELFF
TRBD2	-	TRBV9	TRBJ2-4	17	TGTGCCAGCAGCGTAGACGGGCTAGCGGGGGGCGGGAACATTCAGTACTTC	CASSVDGLAGGGNIQYF
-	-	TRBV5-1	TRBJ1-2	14	TGCGCCAGCAGCTCCGGGTGGGGAAACTATGGCTACACCTTC	CASSSGWGNYGYTF
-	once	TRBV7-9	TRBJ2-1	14	TGTGCCAGCAGCCACGATACAGGGAGAAATGAGCAGTTCTTC	CASSHDTGRNEQFF
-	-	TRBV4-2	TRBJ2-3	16	TGTGCCAGCAGCCAAGATAACGGGGCCCAAACAGATACGCAGTATTTT	CASSQDNGAQTDTQYF
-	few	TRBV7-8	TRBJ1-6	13	TGTGCCAGCAGCTTAGGACGAGGATCACCCCTCCACTTT	CASSLGRGSPLHF
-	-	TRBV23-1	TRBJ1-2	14	TGCGCCAGCAGTTTGTCCCAGGGACTCTATGGCTACACCTTC	CASSLSQGLYGYTF
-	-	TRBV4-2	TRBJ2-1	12	TGTGCCAGCAGCCAAGACAGTAATGAGCAGTTCTTC	CASSQDSNEQFF
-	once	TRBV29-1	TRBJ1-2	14	TGCAGCGTTTATCTTGAAGGCTTCCCCTATGGCTACACCTTC	CSVYLEGFPYGYTF
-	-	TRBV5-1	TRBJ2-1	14	TGCGCCAGCAGCGCCCGGTTCTCCTACAATGAGCAGTTCTTC	CASSARFSYNEQFF
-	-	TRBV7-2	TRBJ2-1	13	TGTGCCAGCAGCTTAAGTGACTACAATGAGCAGTTCTTC	CASSLSDYNEQFF
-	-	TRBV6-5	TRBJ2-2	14	TGTGCCAGCAGTTACCCAGGGGAGGCCGGGGAGCTGTTTTTT	CASSYPGEAGELFF
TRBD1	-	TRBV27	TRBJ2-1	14	TGTGCCACTACGGGGACAGGTGTATACAATGAGCAGTTCTTC	CATTGTGVYNEQFF
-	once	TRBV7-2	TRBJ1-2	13	TGTGCCAGCAGCCCCCGAGACGAGAATGGCTACACCTTC	CASSPRDENGYTF
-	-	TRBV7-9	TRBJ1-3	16	TGTGCCAGCAGCTTATTAGGCGGAAGCTCTGGAAACACCATATATTTT	CASSLLGGSSGNTIYF
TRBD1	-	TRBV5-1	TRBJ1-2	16	TGCGCCAGCAGCCTAGGGACAGCCACAGTAGGCTATGGCTACACCTTC	CASSLGTATVGYGYTF
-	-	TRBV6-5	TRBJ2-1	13	TGTGCCAGCAGTTACTCGAGGGAGGAGGAGCAGTTCTTC	CASSYSREEEQFF
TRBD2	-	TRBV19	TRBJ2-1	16	TGTGCCAGTAATCGCCCCGGGGCTAGCGGGATCAATGAGCAGTTCTTC	CASNRPGASGINEQFF
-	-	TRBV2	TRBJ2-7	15	TGTGCCAGCAGTGAAAAGGTCCTATGGGGGCGCGAGCAGTACTTC	CASSEKVLWGREQYF
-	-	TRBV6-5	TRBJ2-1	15	TGTGCCAGCACCCACCCCCGGGGAGCATACAATGAGCAGTTCTTC	CASTHPRGAYNEQFF
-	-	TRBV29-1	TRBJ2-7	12	TGCAGCGTTGCACAGACTTACTACGAGCAGTACTTC	CSVAQTYYEQYF
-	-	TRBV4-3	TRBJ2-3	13	TGCGCCAGCAGCCAATCTTTTACAGATACGCAGTATTTT	CASSQSFTDTQYF
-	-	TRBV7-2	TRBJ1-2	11	TGTGCCAGCAGCTTAAACTATGGCTACACCTTC	CASSLNYGYTF
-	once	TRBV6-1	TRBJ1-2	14	TGTGCCAGCAGTGAAGGTATGGGGAGATATGGCTACACCTTC	CASSEGMGRYGYTF
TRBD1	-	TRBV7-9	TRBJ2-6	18	TGTGCCAGCAGTTTTCCCGGGACAGGGTACTCTGGGGCCAACGTCCTGACTTTC	CASSFPGTGYSGANVLTF
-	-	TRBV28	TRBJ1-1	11	TGTGCCAGCAGTATAGGTGGGGAAGCTTTCTTT	CASSIGGEAFF